The next 8 T cell receptor beta chains were all read from a single sample in a study of cytomegalovirus exposure and HLA in healthy donors. In the PCR, 60 Vbeta and 13 Jbeta primers were used. Produced via immunoSEQ multiplex PCR; TCRdb's table is partial and in-frame only. The sample contains 100,000 or so clones, more than 60% of which appear only once. The sequenced sample was PBMCs. The origin of the receptors is a male donor in good health and CMV-seronegative.

This rearrangement joins TRBV7-8 to TRBJ2-3; D perhaps matches TRBD2 (7 bases). Germline V gives CDR1 SGHVS, CDR2 FQNEAQ. This CDR3 has 16 residues. The V gene lost 1 base and the J gene lost 3 bases, with 14 bases spanning the gap. The CDR3 region is CASSLVAGGATDTQYF. The DNA of the CDR3 is TGTGCCAGCAGCTTAGTTGCTGGGGGGGCTACAGATACGCAGTATTTT.

In this sample, this clone turned up a few times. The chain couples TRBV7-2 to TRBJ1-5; D perhaps matches TRBD1 (5 bases). V lost 2 bases to trimming and J lost 4 bases, with 12 bases between them. Looked up from germline, CDR1 is SGHTA and CDR2 is FQGNSA. This CDR3 region has 15 residues. The CDR3 bases are TGTGCCAGCAGCTTAAACAGCGGGGGGAATCAGCCCCAGCATTTT. The encoded protein is CASSLNSGGNQPQHF.

The V call is TRBV15, the J call TRBJ1-1; TRBD1 is a possible D gene (6 bases). Per germline, CDR1 LNHNV and CDR2 YYDKDF (reference sequence). V was shortened by 6 bases and J by 10 bases, with 24 bases between the two germline ends. The CDR3 runs 15 residues. The DNA of the CDR3 is TGTGCCACCAGTCTACAGGGTCGGGCATCCCCCCGAGCTTTCTTT. Encoded protein: CATSLQGRASPRAFF.

This chain links TRBV5-6 with TRBJ2-7; the D gene is possibly TRBD1 (6 bases). This CDR3 spans 16 amino acids. The V end was cut by 6 bases, the J end by 0 bases, with 19 bases between. Looked up from germline, CDR1 is SGHDT and CDR2 is YYEEEE. This chain's CDR3 is CASIAAAGVLSYEQYF. In DNA form, the CDR3 reads TGTGCCAGCATCGCAGCTGCAGGGGTCCTCTCCTACGAGCAGTACTTC.

CDR3 DNA: TGCGCCAGCAGCCGCCCGGTGAGGCAACCTCGACTAGCGGGAGCCGGGGAGCTGTTTTTT. Translating gives CASSRPVRQPRLAGAGELFF. The chain combines TRBV4-1 with TRBJ2-2; 12 nucleotides match TRBD2. The CDR3 is 20 residues long. Germline V gives CDR1 MGHRA, CDR2 YSYEKL. V gave up 4 bases and J gave up 6 bases; unmatched junction bases: 18.

The gene calls are TRBV19 and TRBJ1-1, with D possibly being TRBD1 (6 bases). Germline loops: CDR1 LNHDA, CDR2 SQIVND (reference sequence). Trimming pared 5 bases from V and 5 bases from J, leaving 9 bases between. This CDR3 is 12 amino acids long. The CDR3, as DNA: TGTGCCAGTAGTCACAGGGAAACTGAAGCTTTCTTT. Its protein product is CASSHRETEAFF.

The chain couples TRBV7-2 to TRBJ1-1; 8 nucleotides align to TRBD1. The J segment lost 5 bases and the V segment lost 5 bases, leaving 7 bases of the junction unmatched. Germline V lookup: CDR1 SGHTA, CDR2 FQGNSA. The CDR3 is 14 residues long. The CDR3 nucleotides read TGTGCCAGCAGCCCTGACAGGGGTACGACTGAAGCTTTCTTT. Protein product: CASSPDRGTTEAFF.

V usage is TRBV9 and J usage is TRBJ1-3; weak D call: TRBD1 (6 bases). Germline V gives CDR1 SGDLS, CDR2 YYNGEE. This CDR3 contains 15 residues. Trimming took off 3 bases at V and 5 bases at J, with 15 bases between the two ends. CDR3 amino acids: CASSGGGTWRNTIYF. DNA of the CDR3: TGTGCCAGCAGCGGAGGGGGAACCTGGAGAAACACCATATATTTT.